This TCR beta chain was identified in a study of T cells in Graves' hyperthyroidism and ophthalmopathy. Hyperthyroidism in the patients, aged 18 to 65, was newly diagnosed and under 2 months in duration. The investigators amplified TCR beta CDR3 regions from RNA transcripts. Using the HTBI primer set, a first-round RT-PCR was run on the TCR CDR3. TCRdb used MiXCR to reprocess the multiplex PCR reads, holding one entry per CDR3 protein. The table shows about 840,000 distinct CDR3 sequences, with 38% occurring only once. Trimming shortened V by 0 bases and J by 2 bases, and 6 bases separated the two germline ends. The germline gives CDR1 SGHRS, CDR2 YFSETQ. This CDR3 has 13 amino acids. Ten or more counts support this clonotype.

The sample comprised blood. J is TRBJ2-7 and V is TRBV5-1; D gene uncertain. The clonotype originates from a man aged 18 to 29 with Graves' hyperthyroidism. The CDR3 DNA reads TGCGCCAGCAGCTTGGAGGTGGCCTACGAGCAGTACTTC. Translating gives CASSLEVAYEQYF.